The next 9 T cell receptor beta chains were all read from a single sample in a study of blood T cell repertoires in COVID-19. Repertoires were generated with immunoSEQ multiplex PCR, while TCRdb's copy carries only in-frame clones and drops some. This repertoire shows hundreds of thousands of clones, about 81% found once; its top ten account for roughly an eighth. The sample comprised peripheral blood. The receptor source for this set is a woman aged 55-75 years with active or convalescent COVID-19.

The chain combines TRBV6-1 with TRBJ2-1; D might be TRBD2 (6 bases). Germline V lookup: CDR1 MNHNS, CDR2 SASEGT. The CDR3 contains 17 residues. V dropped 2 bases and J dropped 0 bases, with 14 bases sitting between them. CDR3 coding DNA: TGTGCCAGCAGTGAACTAGGAGGGCGAAGCTCCTACAATGAGCAGTTCTTC. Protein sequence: CASSELGGRSSYNEQFF.

The CDR3 DNA reads as TGCAGTGCTTGGGGACAGGGCGTCCAGTACTTC. Amino acids: CSAWGQGVQYF. The chain couples TRBV20-1 to TRBJ2-5; TRBD1 matches at 9 bases. The V and J ends lost 5 bases and 10 bases, in that order; junction bases with no gene match: 5. This CDR3 has 11 residues. Germline values: CDR1 DFQATT, CDR2 SNEGSKA (reference sequence).

The CDR3 coding sequence is TGTGCCAGCGCGGACAGGGGGCGCGAAAAACTGTTTTTT. Translated: CASADRGREKLFF. This chain uses TRBV6-5 with TRBJ1-4, with TRBD1 identical over 11 bases. Trimming at V came to 8 bases and at J to 8 bases, leaving 4 bases not matched to a gene. The CDR3 has 13 amino acids. Germline-derived CDR1 and CDR2 are MNHEY and SVGAGI.

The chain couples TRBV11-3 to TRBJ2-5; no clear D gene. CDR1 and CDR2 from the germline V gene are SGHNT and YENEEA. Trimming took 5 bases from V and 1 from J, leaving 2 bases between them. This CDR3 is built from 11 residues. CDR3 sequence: CASSLQETQYF. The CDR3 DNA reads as TGTGCCAGCAGCCTCCAAGAGACCCAGTACTTC.

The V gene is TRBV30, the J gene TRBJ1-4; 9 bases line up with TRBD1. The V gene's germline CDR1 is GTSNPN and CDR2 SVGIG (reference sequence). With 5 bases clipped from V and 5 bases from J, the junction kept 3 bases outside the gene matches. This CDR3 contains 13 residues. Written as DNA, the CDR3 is TGTGCCTGGGCCGGGACAGGGAATGAAAAACTGTTTTTT. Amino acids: CAWAGTGNEKLFF.

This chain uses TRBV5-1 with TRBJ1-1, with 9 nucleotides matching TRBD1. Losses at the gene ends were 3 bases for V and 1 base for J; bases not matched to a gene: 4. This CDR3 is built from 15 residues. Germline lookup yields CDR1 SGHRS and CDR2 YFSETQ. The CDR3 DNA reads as TGCGCCAGCAGCTCGACGGGACAGGGGAACACTGAAGCTTTCTTT. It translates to CASSSTGQGNTEAFF. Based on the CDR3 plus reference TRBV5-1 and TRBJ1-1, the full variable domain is KAGVTQTPRYLIKTRGQQVTLSCSPISGHRSVSWYQQTPGQGLQFLFEYFSETQRNKGNFPGRFSGRQFSNSRSEMNVSTLELGDSALYLCASSSTGQGNTEAFFGQGTRLTVV.

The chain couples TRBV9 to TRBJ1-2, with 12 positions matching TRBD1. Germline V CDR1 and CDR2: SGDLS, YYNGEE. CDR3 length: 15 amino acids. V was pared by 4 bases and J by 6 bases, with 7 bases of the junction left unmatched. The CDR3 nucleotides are TGTGCCAGCAGCACCGGGGGGACAGGGGGCGATGGCTACACCTTC. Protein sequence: CASSTGGTGGDGYTF.

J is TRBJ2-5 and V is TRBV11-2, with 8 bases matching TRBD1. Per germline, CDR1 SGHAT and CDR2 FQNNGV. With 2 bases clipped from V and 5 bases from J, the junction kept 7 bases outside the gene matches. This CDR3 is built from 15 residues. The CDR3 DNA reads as TGTGCCAGCAGCTTAACGGCAGGGGGCAGGGAGACCCAGTACTTC. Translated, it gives CASSLTAGGRETQYF. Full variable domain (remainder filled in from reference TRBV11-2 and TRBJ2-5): EAGVAQSPRYKIIEKRQSVAFWCNPISGHATLYWYQQILGQGPKLLIQFQNNGVVDDSQLPKDRFSAERLKGVDSTLKIQPAKLEDSAVYLCASSLTAGGRETQYFGPGTRLLVL.

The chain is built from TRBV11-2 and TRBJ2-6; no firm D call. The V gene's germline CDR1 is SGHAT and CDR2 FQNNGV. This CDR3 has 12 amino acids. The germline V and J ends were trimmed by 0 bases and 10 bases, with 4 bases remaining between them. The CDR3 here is CASSLDRNVLTF. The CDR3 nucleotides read TGTGCCAGCAGCTTAGATCGGAACGTCCTGACTTTC.